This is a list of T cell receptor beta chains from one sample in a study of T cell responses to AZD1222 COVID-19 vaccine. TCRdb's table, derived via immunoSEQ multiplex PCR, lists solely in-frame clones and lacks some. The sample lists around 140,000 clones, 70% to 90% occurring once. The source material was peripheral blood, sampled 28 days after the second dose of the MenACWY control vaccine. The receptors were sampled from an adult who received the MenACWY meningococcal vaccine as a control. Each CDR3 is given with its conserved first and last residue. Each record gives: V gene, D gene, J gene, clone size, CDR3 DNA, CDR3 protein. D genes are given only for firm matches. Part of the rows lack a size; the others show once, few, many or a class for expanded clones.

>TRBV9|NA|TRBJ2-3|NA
TGTGCCAGCAGCTTGGACAGCACAGATACGCAGTATTTT
CASSLDSTDTQYF
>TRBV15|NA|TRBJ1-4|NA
TGTGCCACCAGCAGGTTGACAGCAACTAATGAAAAACTGTTTTTT
CATSRLTATNEKLFF
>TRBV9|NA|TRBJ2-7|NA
TGTGCCAGCAGCGTAGACTGGAGCTACGAGCAGTACTTC
CASSVDWSYEQYF
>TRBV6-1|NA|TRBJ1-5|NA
TGTGCCAGCAGTGAAGTTATCTGGGGCAGCAATCAGCCCCAGCATTTT
CASSEVIWGSNQPQHF
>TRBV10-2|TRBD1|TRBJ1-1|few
TGCGCCAGCACCTCCCGGGACAGGGGAGGTACTGAAGCTTTCTTT
CASTSRDRGGTEAFF
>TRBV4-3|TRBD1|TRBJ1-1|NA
TGCGCCAGCAGCCTACTCGGACAGGGGGGCACTGAAGCTTTCTTT
CASSLLGQGGTEAFF
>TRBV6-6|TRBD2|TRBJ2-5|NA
TGTGCCAGCAGTTACTCGGATAGGGCCAGCGGGGCCCAGTACTTC
CASSYSDRASGAQYF
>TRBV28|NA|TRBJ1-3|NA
TGTGCCAGCAGTTCCCGTGGGGTCCTCGGAAACACCATATATTTT
CASSSRGVLGNTIYF
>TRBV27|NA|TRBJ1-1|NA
TGTGCCAGCAGTAACCACGAGAACACTGAAGCTTTCTTT
CASSNHENTEAFF
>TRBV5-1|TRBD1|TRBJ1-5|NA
TGCGCCAGCAGCCCACAGGGGGCTTACAATCAGCCCCAGCATTTT
CASSPQGAYNQPQHF
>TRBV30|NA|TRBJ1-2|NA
TGTGCCTGGAGCAGACAGGATCCCCCCCCCTATGGCTACACCTTC
CAWSRQDPPPYGYTF
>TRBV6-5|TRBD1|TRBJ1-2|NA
TGTGCCAGCAGGGGGGACAGGGAATTCGGTGGCTACACCTTC
CASRGDREFGGYTF
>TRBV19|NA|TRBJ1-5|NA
TGTGCCAGTAAAGGGTCCAGGGTCCCCAATCAGCCCCAGCATTTT
CASKGSRVPNQPQHF
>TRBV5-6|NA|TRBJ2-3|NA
TGTGCCAGCAGCCTCACTAGAAGGGGAGATACGCAGTATTTT
CASSLTRRGDTQYF
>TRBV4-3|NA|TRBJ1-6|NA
TGCGCCAGCAGCCCGACCTCGCGGGATAATTCACCCCTCCACTTT
CASSPTSRDNSPLHF
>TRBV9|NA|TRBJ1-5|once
TGTGCCAGCAGCGTAGGCGAGAATCAGCCCCAGCATTTT
CASSVGENQPQHF
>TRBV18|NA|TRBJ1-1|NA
TGTGCCAGCTCACCACTTGACAGAGCGAACACTGAAGCTTTCTTT
CASSPLDRANTEAFF
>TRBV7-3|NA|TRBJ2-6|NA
TGTGCCAGCAGCTTAACCGTCTCTGGGGCCAACGTCCTGACTTTC
CASSLTVSGANVLTF
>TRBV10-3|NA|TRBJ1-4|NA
TGTGCCATCAGGGCACGAACTAATGAAAAACTGTTTTTT
CAIRARTNEKLFF
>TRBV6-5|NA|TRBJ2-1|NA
TGTGCCAGCAGGGTAGGGGGCGCGGGGAATGAGCAGTTCTTC
CASRVGGAGNEQFF
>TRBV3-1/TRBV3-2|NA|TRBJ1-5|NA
TGTGCCAGCAGCCAAGAGTTCGGCAATAGCAATCAGCCCCAGCATTTT
CASSQEFGNSNQPQHF
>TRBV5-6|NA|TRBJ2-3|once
TGTGCCAGCACCTACGGAAGCACAGATACGCAGTATTTT
CASTYGSTDTQYF
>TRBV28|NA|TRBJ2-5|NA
TGTGCCAGCAGTTTATTGGTGAACCAAGAGACCCAGTACTTC
CASSLLVNQETQYF
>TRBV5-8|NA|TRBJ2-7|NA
TGTGCCAGCAGCCGAGCGCCCCCACCCTACGAGCAGTACTTC
CASSRAPPPYEQYF
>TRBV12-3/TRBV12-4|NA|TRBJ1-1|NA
TGTGCCAGCAGTTCCGCCTCGAACACTGAAGCTTTCTTT
CASSSASNTEAFF
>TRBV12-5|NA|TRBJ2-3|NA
TGTGCTAGTGGTCCCGGGACAAGGAGCACAGATACGCAGTATTTT
CASGPGTRSTDTQYF
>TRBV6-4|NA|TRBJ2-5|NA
TGTGCCAGCAGCCGAGGGGTTGGGGAGACCCAGTACTTC
CASSRGVGETQYF
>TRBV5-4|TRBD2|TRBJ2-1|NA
TGTGCCAGCAGCCGCGGGGTGGGGGGGACCAGGCCGCCCCATGAGCAGTTCTTC
CASSRGVGGTRPPHEQFF
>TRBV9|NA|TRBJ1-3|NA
TGTGCCAGCAGCGTAGGGATCGTTAAGAGCTCTGGAAACACCATATATTTT
CASSVGIVKSSGNTIYF
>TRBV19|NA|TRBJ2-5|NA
TGTGCCAGTACCCCGTCTTCAGGGGGGGAGACCCAGTACTTC
CASTPSSGGETQYF
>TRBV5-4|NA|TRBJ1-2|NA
TGTGCCAGCAGCCTGGACTCGCGTGGCTACACCTTC
CASSLDSRGYTF
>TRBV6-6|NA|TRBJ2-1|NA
TGTGCCAGCAGTTACTGGGGTGAGCAGTTCTTC
CASSYWGEQFF
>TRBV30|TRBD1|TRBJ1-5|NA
TGTGCCTGGAGCCCGGACAGGGTTCAGCCCCAGCATTTT
CAWSPDRVQPQHF
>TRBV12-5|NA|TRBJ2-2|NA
TGTGCTAGTGCCTGGGGGGCCGCGAACACCGGGGAGCTGTTTTTT
CASAWGAANTGELFF
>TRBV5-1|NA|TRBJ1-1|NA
TGCGCCAGCAGGAATATTGTCGGGGCCTCTGAAGCTTTCTTT
CASRNIVGASEAFF
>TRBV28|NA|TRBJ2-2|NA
TGTGCCAGCAGTGGAATACAGGGAACCGGGGAGCTGTTTTTT
CASSGIQGTGELFF
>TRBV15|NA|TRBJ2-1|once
TGTGCCACCAGCATTCCAAGGGGTTACAATGAGCAGTTCTTC
CATSIPRGYNEQFF
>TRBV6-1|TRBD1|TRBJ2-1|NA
TGTGCCAGCAGTGAATCTTCGGGACAGGTTTACAATGAGCAGTTCTTC
CASSESSGQVYNEQFF
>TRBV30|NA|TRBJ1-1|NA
TGTGCCTGGAGTGTTTCTTCTGAAGCTTTCTTT
CAWSVSSEAFF
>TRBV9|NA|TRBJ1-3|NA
TGTGCCAGCAGCGTACGGGGTAGCTCTGGAAACACCATATATTTT
CASSVRGSSGNTIYF
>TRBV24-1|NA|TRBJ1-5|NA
TGTGCCACCAGTGATAATGCAGGGGCGGGCAATCAGCCCCAGCATTTT
CATSDNAGAGNQPQHF
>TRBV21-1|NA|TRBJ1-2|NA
TGTGCCAGCAGCAAGGCGTGTATGTATGCAGGGGCCCATGGAGGCTACACCTTC
CASSKACMYAGAHGGYTF
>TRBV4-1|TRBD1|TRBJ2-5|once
TGCGCCAGCAGCCAAGCACCCTACAGGGGGCGTTTAGGAGAGACCCAGTACTTC
CASSQAPYRGRLGETQYF
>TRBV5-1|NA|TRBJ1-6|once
TGCGCCAGCAGCTTGAACAGGCGGAATTCACCCCTCCACTTT
CASSLNRRNSPLHF
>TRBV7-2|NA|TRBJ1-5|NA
TGTGCCAGCAGTTATACAGGGTTCCAGCCCCAGCATTTT
CASSYTGFQPQHF
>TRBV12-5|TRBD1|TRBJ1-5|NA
TGTGCTAGTGGTTTTGGGACAGACAATCAGCCCCAGCATTTT
CASGFGTDNQPQHF
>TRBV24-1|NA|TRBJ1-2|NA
TGTGCCACCAGTGCAGACAGTTTTAACTATGGCTACACCTTC
CATSADSFNYGYTF
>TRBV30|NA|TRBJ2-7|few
TGTGCCTGGAGTGTGGGCCGGCGGTGGGAGCAGTACTTC
CAWSVGRRWEQYF